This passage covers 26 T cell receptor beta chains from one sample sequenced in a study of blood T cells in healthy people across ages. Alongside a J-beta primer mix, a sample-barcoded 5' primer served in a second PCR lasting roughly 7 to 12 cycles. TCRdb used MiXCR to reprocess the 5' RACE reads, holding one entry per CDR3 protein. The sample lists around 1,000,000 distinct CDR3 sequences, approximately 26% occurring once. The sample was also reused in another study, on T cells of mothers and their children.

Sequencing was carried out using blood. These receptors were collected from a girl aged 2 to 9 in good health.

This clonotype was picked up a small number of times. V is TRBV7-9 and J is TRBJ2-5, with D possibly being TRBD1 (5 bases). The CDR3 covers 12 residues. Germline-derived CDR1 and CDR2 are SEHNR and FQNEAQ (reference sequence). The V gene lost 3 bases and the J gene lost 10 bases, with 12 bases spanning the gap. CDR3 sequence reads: CASSFQGRVQYF. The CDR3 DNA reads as TGTGCCAGCAGCTTCCAGGGCCGGGTCCAGTACTTC.

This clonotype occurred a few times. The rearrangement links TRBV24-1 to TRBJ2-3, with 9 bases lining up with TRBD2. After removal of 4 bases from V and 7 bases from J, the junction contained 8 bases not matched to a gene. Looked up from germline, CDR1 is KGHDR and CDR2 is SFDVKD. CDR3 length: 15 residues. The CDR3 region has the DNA TGTGCCACCAGTGAGGGTAGCGGGGGCCGTTATACGCAGTATTTT. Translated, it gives CATSEGSGGRYTQYF.

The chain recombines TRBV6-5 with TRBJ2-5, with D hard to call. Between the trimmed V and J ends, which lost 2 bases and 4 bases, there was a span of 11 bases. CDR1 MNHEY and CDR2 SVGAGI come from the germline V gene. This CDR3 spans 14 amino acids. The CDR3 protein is CASSYLLSVETQYF. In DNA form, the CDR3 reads TGTGCCAGCAGTTACCTTCTCAGTGTAGAGACCCAGTACTTC.

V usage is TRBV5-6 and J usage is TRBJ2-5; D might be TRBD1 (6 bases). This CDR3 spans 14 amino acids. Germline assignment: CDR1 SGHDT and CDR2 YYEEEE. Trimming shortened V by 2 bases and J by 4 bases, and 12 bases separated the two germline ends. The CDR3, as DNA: TGTGCCAGCAGCTTTAAACAGGGCGGAGAGACCCAGTACTTC. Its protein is CASSFKQGGETQYF.

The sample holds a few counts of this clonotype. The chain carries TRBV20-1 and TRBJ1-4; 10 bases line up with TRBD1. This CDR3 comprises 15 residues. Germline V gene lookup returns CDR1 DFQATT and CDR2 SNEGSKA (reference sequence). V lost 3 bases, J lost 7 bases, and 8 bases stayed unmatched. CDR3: CSARGTGDGVEKLFF. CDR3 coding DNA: TGCAGTGCTAGGGGGACAGGGGACGGGGTTGAAAAACTGTTTTTT.

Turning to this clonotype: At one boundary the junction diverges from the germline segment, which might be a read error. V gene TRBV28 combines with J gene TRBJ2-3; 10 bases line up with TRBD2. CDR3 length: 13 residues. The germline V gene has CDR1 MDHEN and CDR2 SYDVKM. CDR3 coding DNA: TGTGGGTTAGCGGGAGGAGGGTCAGATGCGCAGTATTTT. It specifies CGLAGGGSDAQYF. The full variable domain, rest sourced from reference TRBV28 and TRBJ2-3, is DVKVTQSSRYLVKRTGEKVFLECVQDMDHENMFWYRQDPGLGLRLIYFSYDVKMKEKGDIPEGYSVSREKKERFSLILESASTNQTSMYLCGLAGGGSDAQYFGPGTRLTVL.

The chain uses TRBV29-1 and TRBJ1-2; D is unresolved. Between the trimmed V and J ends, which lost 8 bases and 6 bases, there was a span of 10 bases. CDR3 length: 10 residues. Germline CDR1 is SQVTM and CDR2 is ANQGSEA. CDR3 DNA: TGCAGCCCCTGGACGAATGGCTACACCTTC. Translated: CSPWTNGYTF.

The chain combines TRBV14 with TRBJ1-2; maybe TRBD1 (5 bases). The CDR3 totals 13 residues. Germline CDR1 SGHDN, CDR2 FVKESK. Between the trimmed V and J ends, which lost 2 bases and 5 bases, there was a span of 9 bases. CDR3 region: CASSQLQDYGYTF. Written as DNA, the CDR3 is TGTGCCAGCAGCCAACTACAGGATTATGGCTACACCTTC.

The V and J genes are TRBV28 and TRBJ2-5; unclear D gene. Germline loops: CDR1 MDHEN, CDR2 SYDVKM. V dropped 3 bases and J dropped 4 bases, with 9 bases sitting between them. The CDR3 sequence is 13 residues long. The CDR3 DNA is TGTGCCAGCAGTTTGGGCACCCCAGAGACCCAGTACTTC. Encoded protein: CASSLGTPETQYF. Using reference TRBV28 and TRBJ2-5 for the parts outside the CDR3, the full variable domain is DVKVTQSSRYLVKRTGEKVFLECVQDMDHENMFWYRQDPGLGLRLIYFSYDVKMKEKGDIPEGYSVSREKKERFSLILESASTNQTSMYLCASSLGTPETQYFGPGTRLLVL.

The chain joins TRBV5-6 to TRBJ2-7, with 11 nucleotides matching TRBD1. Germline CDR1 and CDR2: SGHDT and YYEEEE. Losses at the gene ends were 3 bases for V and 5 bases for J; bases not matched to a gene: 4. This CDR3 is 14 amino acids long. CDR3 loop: CASSSRTGGHEQYF. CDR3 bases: TGTGCCAGCAGCTCCCGGACAGGGGGCCACGAGCAGTACTTC.

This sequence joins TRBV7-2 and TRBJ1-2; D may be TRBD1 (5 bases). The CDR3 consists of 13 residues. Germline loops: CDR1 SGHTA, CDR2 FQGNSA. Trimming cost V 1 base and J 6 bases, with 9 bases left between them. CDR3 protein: CASSLVLDNGYTF. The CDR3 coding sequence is TGTGCCAGCAGCTTAGTATTGGACAATGGCTACACCTTC.

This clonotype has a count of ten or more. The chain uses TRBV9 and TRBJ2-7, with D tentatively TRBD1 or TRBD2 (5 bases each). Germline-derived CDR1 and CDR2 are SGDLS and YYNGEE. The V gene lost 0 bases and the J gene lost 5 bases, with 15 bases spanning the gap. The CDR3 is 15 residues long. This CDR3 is CASSVVGAGNDEQYF. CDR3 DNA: TGTGCCAGCAGCGTAGTCGGGGCAGGTAACGACGAGCAGTACTTC.

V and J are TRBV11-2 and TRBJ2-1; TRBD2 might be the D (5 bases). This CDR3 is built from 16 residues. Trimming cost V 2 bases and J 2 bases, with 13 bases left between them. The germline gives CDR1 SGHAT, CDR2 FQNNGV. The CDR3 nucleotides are TGTGCCAGCAGCTTAATAGCGAGCGTAACCTACAATGAGCAGTTCTTC. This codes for CASSLIASVTYNEQFF.

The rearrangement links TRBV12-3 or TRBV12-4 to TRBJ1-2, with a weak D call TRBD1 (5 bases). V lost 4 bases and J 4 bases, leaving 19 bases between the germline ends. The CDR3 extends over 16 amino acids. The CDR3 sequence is CASSSNRDLGSYGYTF. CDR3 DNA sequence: TGTGCCAGCAGTTCCAACCGGGACCTCGGGAGCTATGGCTACACCTTC.

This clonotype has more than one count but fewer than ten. The CDR3 sequence is CAWGHPSGANVLTF. CDR3 sequence (DNA): TGTGCCTGGGGACACCCCTCTGGGGCCAACGTCCTGACTTTC. The V call is TRBV7-9, the J call TRBJ2-6; a weak D match, TRBD1 (6 bases). Trimming pared 11 bases from V and 0 bases from J, leaving 11 bases between. The CDR3 extends over 14 amino acids. The germline V gene has CDR1 SEHNR and CDR2 FQNEAQ (reference sequence).

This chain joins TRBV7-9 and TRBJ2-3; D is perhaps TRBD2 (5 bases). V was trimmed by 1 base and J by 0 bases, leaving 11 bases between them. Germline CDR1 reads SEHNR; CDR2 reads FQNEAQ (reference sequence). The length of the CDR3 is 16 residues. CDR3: CASSLGRGTSTDTQYF. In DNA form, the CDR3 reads TGTGCCAGCAGCTTAGGACGGGGAACTAGCACAGATACGCAGTATTTT.

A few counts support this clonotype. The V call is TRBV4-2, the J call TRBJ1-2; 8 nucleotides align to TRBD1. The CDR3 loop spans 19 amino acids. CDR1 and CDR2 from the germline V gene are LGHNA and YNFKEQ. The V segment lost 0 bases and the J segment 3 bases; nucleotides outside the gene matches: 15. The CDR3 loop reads CASSQDPSGQGLYYYGYTF. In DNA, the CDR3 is TGTGCCAGCAGCCAAGATCCTTCTGGACAGGGACTATATTACTATGGCTACACCTTC.

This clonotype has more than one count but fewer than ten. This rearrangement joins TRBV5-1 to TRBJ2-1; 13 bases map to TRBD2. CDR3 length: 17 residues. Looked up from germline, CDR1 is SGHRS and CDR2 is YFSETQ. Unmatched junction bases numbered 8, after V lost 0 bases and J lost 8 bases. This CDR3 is CASSLDGTSGIGDEQFF. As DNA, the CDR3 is TGCGCCAGCAGCTTGGATGGGACTAGCGGGATAGGCGATGAGCAGTTCTTC.

The CDR3 is CASRDSKVSTSPLHF. CDR3 nucleotides: TGCGCCAGCAGGGATTCAAAGGTTTCTACTTCACCCCTCCACTTT. This chain links TRBV5-1 with TRBJ1-6; D gene ambiguous. The CDR3 spans 15 residues. With 5 bases removed from V and 9 bases from J, the gap between germline ends came to 18 bases. Germline values: CDR1 SGHRS, CDR2 YFSETQ.

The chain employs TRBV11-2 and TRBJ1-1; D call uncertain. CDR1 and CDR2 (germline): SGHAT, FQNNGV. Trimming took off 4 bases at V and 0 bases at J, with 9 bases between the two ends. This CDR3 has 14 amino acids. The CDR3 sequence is CASSWRDLNTEAFF. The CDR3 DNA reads TGTGCCAGCAGCTGGCGTGACCTGAACACTGAAGCTTTCTTT.

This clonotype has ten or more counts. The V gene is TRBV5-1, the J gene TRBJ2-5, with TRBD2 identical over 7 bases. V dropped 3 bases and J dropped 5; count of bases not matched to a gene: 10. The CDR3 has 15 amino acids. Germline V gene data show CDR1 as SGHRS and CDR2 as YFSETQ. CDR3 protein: CASSSPLAGGETQYF. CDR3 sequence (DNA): TGCGCCAGCAGCTCCCCCCTAGCCGGGGGGGAGACCCAGTACTTC. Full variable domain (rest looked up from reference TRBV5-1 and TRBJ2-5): KAGVTQTPRYLIKTRGQQVTLSCSPISGHRSVSWYQQTPGQGLQFLFEYFSETQRNKGNFPGRFSGRQFSNSRSEMNVSTLELGDSALYLCASSSPLAGGETQYFGPGTRLLVL.

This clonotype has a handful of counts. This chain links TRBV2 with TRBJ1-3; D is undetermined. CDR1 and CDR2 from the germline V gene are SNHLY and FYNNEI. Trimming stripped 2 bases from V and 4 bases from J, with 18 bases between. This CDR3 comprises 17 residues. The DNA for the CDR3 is TGTGCCAGCAGTGAACGGGGAATTACAACGCTCGGAAACACCATATATTTT. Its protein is CASSERGITTLGNTIYF.

The chain's CDR3 is CASSPVGSTNEKLFF. DNA for the CDR3: TGTGCCAGCAGCCCGGTCGGAAGCACCAATGAAAAACTGTTTTTT. J is TRBJ1-4 and V is TRBV6-5, with D uncertain. Trimming pared 6 bases from V and 5 bases from J, leaving 16 bases between. CDR1 MNHEY and CDR2 SVGAGI come from the germline V gene. There are 15 residues in the CDR3.

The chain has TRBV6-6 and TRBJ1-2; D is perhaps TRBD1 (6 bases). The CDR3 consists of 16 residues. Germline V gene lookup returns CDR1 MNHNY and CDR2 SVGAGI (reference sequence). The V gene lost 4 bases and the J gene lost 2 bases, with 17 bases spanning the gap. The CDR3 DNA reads TGTGCCAGCAGTTCCCGGACAGCCTCTAGGAACTATGGCTACACCTTC. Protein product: CASSSRTASRNYGYTF.

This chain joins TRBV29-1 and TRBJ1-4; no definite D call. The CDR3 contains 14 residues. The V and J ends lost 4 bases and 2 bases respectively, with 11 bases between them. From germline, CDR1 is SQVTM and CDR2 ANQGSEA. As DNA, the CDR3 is TGCAGCGTTGGAGGAATAACTACTAATGAAAAACTGTTTTTT. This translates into CSVGGITTNEKLFF. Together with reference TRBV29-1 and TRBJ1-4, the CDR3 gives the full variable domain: SAVISQKPSRDICQRGTSLTIQCQVDSQVTMMFWYRQQPGQSLTLIATANQGSEATYESGFVIDKFPISRPNLTFSTLTVSNMSPEDSSIYLCSVGGITTNEKLFFGSGTQLSVL.

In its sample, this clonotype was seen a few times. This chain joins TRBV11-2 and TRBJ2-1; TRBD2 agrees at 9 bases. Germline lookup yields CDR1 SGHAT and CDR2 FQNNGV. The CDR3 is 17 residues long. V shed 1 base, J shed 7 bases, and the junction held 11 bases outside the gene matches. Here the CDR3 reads CASSLGVAGGLGNEQFF. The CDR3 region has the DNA TGTGCCAGCAGCTTAGGGGTGGCGGGAGGGCTAGGGAATGAGCAGTTCTTC. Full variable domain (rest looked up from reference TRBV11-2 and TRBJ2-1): EAGVAQSPRYKIIEKRQSVAFWCNPISGHATLYWYQQILGQGPKLLIQFQNNGVVDDSQLPKDRFSAERLKGVDSTLKIQPAKLEDSAVYLCASSLGVAGGLGNEQFFGPGTRLTVL.